This is a list of T cell receptor beta chains from one sample in a study of T cell responses to AZD1222 COVID-19 vaccine. The table came from immunoSEQ multiplex PCR; TCRdb's copy has only in-frame clones and leaves some out. The table records about 86,000 clones, 70% to 85% of them present only once. Sample: peripheral blood, taken on day 0 of AZD1222 vaccination. The receptors were sampled from an adult in good health. Both conserved end residues are part of each CDR3. Each record gives: J gene, D gene, clone size, V gene, CDR3 DNA, CDR3 protein. A D gene is named only where the DNA matches it firmly. Clone size, where shown, is once, few, many, or a class for clones that have expanded.

j_call: TRBJ1-5; d_call: -; clone_size: few; v_call: TRBV7-8; cdr3_nt: TGTGCCAGCAGCCGGGACACAGATCAGCCCCAGCATTTT; cdr3_aa: CASSRDTDQPQHF
j_call: TRBJ2-4; d_call: TRBD1; clone_size: -; v_call: TRBV5-5; cdr3_nt: TGTGCCAGCAGCTTTTCGTACCCGACAGGGACGGGTTTAACCAAAAACATTCAGTACTTC; cdr3_aa: CASSFSYPTGTGLTKNIQYF
j_call: TRBJ2-7; d_call: TRBD2; clone_size: once; v_call: TRBV7-7; cdr3_nt: TGTGCTAGCAGCTTGGGTGAGCTAGCGGGAGGGCCGGGGGAGCAGTACTTC; cdr3_aa: CASSLGELAGGPGEQYF
j_call: TRBJ2-7; d_call: TRBD2; clone_size: -; v_call: TRBV7-9; cdr3_nt: TGTGCCAGCAGCCTCCTCAGCGGGAGAGGGACGGTCCACGAGCAGTACTTC; cdr3_aa: CASSLLSGRGTVHEQYF
j_call: TRBJ1-2; d_call: -; clone_size: few; v_call: TRBV30; cdr3_nt: TGTGCCCTTGAGCCGCTCCGCTATGGCTACACCTTC; cdr3_aa: CALEPLRYGYTF
j_call: TRBJ2-7; d_call: TRBD1; clone_size: -; v_call: TRBV2; cdr3_nt: TGTGCCAGCAGTTGGACAGGGGTGGGCGAGCAGTACTTC; cdr3_aa: CASSWTGVGEQYF
j_call: TRBJ2-3; d_call: TRBD2; clone_size: once; v_call: TRBV20-1; cdr3_nt: TGCAGTGCTAGTGAGACTAGCGGGATGGATGGTGATACGCAGTATTTT; cdr3_aa: CSASETSGMDGDTQYF
j_call: TRBJ2-1; d_call: -; clone_size: -; v_call: TRBV6-5; cdr3_nt: TGTGCCAGCAGCTCGTCCACCTACAATGAGCAGTTCTTC; cdr3_aa: CASSSSTYNEQFF
j_call: TRBJ1-1; d_call: -; clone_size: -; v_call: TRBV2; cdr3_nt: TGTGCCAGCCGTCCGGAGACTGAAGCTTTCTTT; cdr3_aa: CASRPETEAFF
j_call: TRBJ1-1; d_call: -; clone_size: -; v_call: TRBV9; cdr3_nt: TGTGCCAGCAGCGTAGGGACGGGGACTGAAGCTTTCTTT; cdr3_aa: CASSVGTGTEAFF
j_call: TRBJ2-5; d_call: -; clone_size: -; v_call: TRBV7-7; cdr3_nt: TGTGCTAGCAGCTTGGGGCCGAAAGAGACCCAGTACTTC; cdr3_aa: CASSLGPKETQYF
j_call: TRBJ2-3; d_call: -; clone_size: -; v_call: TRBV11-2; cdr3_nt: TGTGCCAGCAGCTTAAGGATCGATCCTAGCACAGATACGCAGTATTTT; cdr3_aa: CASSLRIDPSTDTQYF
j_call: TRBJ1-1; d_call: TRBD1; clone_size: -; v_call: TRBV18; cdr3_nt: TGTGCCAGCTCACCAAAAACAGGGGGCCAGAGCACTGAAGCTTTCTTT; cdr3_aa: CASSPKTGGQSTEAFF
j_call: TRBJ2-7; d_call: TRBD2; clone_size: -; v_call: TRBV3-1/TRBV3-2; cdr3_nt: TGTGCCAGCAGCCAAGCTGCGGGAGGGCCCTACGAGCAGTACTTC; cdr3_aa: CASSQAAGGPYEQYF
j_call: TRBJ1-1; d_call: TRBD1; clone_size: -; v_call: TRBV6-6; cdr3_nt: TGTGCCAGCAGGGGGGACAGAAGAATGAACACTGAAGCTTTCTTT; cdr3_aa: CASRGDRRMNTEAFF
j_call: TRBJ1-4; d_call: -; clone_size: few; v_call: TRBV18; cdr3_nt: TGTGCCAGCTCTGGACAGTCAGATGAAAAACTGTTTTTT; cdr3_aa: CASSGQSDEKLFF
j_call: TRBJ1-5; d_call: -; clone_size: -; v_call: TRBV6-1; cdr3_nt: TGTGCCAGCAGTGACAGTATTAGCAATCAGCCCCAGCATTTT; cdr3_aa: CASSDSISNQPQHF
j_call: TRBJ1-1; d_call: -; clone_size: -; v_call: TRBV5-6; cdr3_nt: TGTGCCAGCAGCTTTCGCACTGAAGCTTTCTTT; cdr3_aa: CASSFRTEAFF
j_call: TRBJ2-1; d_call: -; clone_size: -; v_call: TRBV2; cdr3_nt: TGTGCCAGCACACCTCCAGGGGGGAATGAGCAGTTCTTC; cdr3_aa: CASTPPGGNEQFF
j_call: TRBJ1-6; d_call: TRBD1; clone_size: -; v_call: TRBV5-4; cdr3_nt: TGTGCCAGCAGCCCGGGGACAGGGGGTTATAATTCACCCCTCCACTTT; cdr3_aa: CASSPGTGGYNSPLHF
j_call: TRBJ2-1; d_call: TRBD2; clone_size: once; v_call: TRBV28; cdr3_nt: TGTGCCAGCATTGGCCAGCGGGGTCGGGGTCAGTCAGGAAATGAGCAGTTCTTC; cdr3_aa: CASIGQRGRGQSGNEQFF
j_call: TRBJ1-4; d_call: -; clone_size: -; v_call: TRBV18; cdr3_nt: TGTGCCAGCTCACCCCCCCGAGACAGGAATGAAAAACTGTTTTTT; cdr3_aa: CASSPPRDRNEKLFF
j_call: TRBJ2-7; d_call: -; clone_size: -; v_call: TRBV27; cdr3_nt: TGTGCCAGCAACCCGTACGGGGGAGCCTACGAGCAGTACTTC; cdr3_aa: CASNPYGGAYEQYF
j_call: TRBJ2-3; d_call: -; clone_size: few; v_call: TRBV5-6; cdr3_nt: TGTGCCAGCAGCTTGGCCACAGATACGCAGTATTTT; cdr3_aa: CASSLATDTQYF
j_call: TRBJ2-3; d_call: TRBD2; clone_size: -; v_call: TRBV10-2; cdr3_nt: TGCGCCAGTGGCGGGGACGGGAGGATTCCAGATACGCAGTATTTT; cdr3_aa: CASGGDGRIPDTQYF
j_call: TRBJ1-1; d_call: TRBD1; clone_size: once; v_call: TRBV5-6; cdr3_nt: TGTGCCATTCCGGGGGGACAGGGAAAAATCAAGAACACTGAAGCTTTCTTT; cdr3_aa: CAIPGGQGKIKNTEAFF
j_call: TRBJ2-1; d_call: -; clone_size: -; v_call: TRBV10-3; cdr3_nt: TGTGCCATCAGTAACAAGGTAGCGGGACAGGCTGAGCAGTTCTTC; cdr3_aa: CAISNKVAGQAEQFF
j_call: TRBJ1-3; d_call: TRBD1; clone_size: -; v_call: TRBV5-6; cdr3_nt: TGTGCCAGCAGTTCGAACAGGGGGCGCTTAATCTCTGGAAACACCATATATTTT; cdr3_aa: CASSSNRGRLISGNTIYF
j_call: TRBJ1-2; d_call: -; clone_size: -; v_call: TRBV6-1; cdr3_nt: TGTGCCAGCAGTGAATTGGGATGGGGTAACTATGGCTACACCTTC; cdr3_aa: CASSELGWGNYGYTF
j_call: TRBJ1-1; d_call: -; clone_size: -; v_call: TRBV4-2; cdr3_nt: TGTGCCAGCAGCCAAGATAGCGTGCGGGAGAACACTGAAGCTTTCTTT; cdr3_aa: CASSQDSVRENTEAFF
j_call: TRBJ1-2; d_call: -; clone_size: once; v_call: TRBV11-3; cdr3_nt: TGTGCCAGCAGCTTAGGACAGAGAAGTAACTATGGCTACACCTTC; cdr3_aa: CASSLGQRSNYGYTF
j_call: TRBJ2-1; d_call: TRBD2; clone_size: -; v_call: TRBV7-2; cdr3_nt: TGTGCCAGCAGCTTAGCGCGTAGGACGGGAGGGATCACTGATGAGCAGTTCTTC; cdr3_aa: CASSLARRTGGITDEQFF
j_call: TRBJ2-5; d_call: -; clone_size: -; v_call: TRBV7-9; cdr3_nt: TGTGCCAGCAGCTCACGGGGTACTAGAGCAGAGACCCAGTACTTC; cdr3_aa: CASSSRGTRAETQYF